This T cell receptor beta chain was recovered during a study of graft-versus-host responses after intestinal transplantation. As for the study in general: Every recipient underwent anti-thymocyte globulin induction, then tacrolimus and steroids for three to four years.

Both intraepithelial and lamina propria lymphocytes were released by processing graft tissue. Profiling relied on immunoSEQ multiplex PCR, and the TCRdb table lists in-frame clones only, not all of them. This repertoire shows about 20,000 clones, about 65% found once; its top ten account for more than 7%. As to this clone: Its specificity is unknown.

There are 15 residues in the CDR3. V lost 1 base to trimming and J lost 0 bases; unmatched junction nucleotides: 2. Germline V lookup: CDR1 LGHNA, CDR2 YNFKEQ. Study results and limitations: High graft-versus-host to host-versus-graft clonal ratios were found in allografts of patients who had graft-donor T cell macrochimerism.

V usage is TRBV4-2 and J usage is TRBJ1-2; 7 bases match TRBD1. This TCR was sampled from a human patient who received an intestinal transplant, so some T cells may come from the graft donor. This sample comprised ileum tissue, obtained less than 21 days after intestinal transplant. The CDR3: CASSQADRANYGYTF. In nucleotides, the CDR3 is TGTGCCAGCAGCCAAGCCGACAGGGCTAACTATGGCTACACCTTC.